This is a list of T cell receptor beta chains from one sample in a study of Graves' ophthalmopathy and Graves' hyperthyroidism. TCRdb recomputed calls from the multiplex PCR reads with MiXCR, one row per CDR3 protein. The sample carries about 1.2 million distinct CDR3 sequences, 36% recorded once. The sequenced sample consisted of peripheral blood or thyroid tissue (not recorded which). The receptors stem from an adult man with Graves' hyperthyroidism. Both conserved end residues are part of each CDR3. A D gene is named only where the DNA matches it firmly. Where a row states a size, it is once, few, many or the class of an expanded clone; other rows omit it.

V	J	size	D	DNA	CDR3
TRBV29-1	TRBJ2-7	many	-	TGCAGCGTTGGACAGGCCTATTCCTACGAGCAGTACTTC	CSVGQAYSYEQYF
TRBV6-1	TRBJ2-5	-	TRBD1	TGTGCCAGCAGTGACCCGGGACAGAAACTCCAAGAGACCCAGTACTTC	CASSDPGQKLQETQYF
TRBV12-3/TRBV12-4	TRBJ1-1	-	TRBD1	TGTGCCAGCAGTCCCCAACCCGGGACAGGGGGGAGGGAAGCTTTCTTT	CASSPQPGTGGREAFF
TRBV20-1	TRBJ2-7	many	-	TGCAGTGGCGGGGAACAGGTTACCTCCTACGAGCAGTACTTC	CSGGEQVTSYEQYF
TRBV29-1	TRBJ1-2	-	-	TGCAGCGTCGACGCGGGGGGTAACTATGGCTACACCTTC	CSVDAGGNYGYTF
TRBV19	TRBJ1-1	-	-	TGTGCCAGTAGTCGAGGACAGCTCCTATACACTGAAGCTTTCTTT	CASSRGQLLYTEAFF
TRBV9	TRBJ2-7	-	TRBD2	TGTGCCAGCAGCCCGCAAGGGAGGGCCCACGAGCAGTACTTC	CASSPQGRAHEQYF
TRBV25-1	TRBJ2-5	-	-	TGTGCCAGCAGCCCCGGTTCCTCCGGAGATGGGTACTTC	CASSPGSSGDGYF
TRBV28	TRBJ2-2	-	-	TGTGCCAGCCGAGGCGGGACTCAAACCGGGGAGCTGTTTTTT	CASRGGTQTGELFF
TRBV5-6	TRBJ2-2	-	-	TGTGCCAGCAGCTTTGGCGGGACGCCCAACACCGGGGAGCTGTTTTTT	CASSFGGTPNTGELFF
TRBV15	TRBJ1-6	-	-	TGTGCCACCAGCAGGACAGGCTCCTATAATTCACCCCTCCACTTT	CATSRTGSYNSPLHF
TRBV2	TRBJ2-5	-	-	TGTGCCAGCAGTGAAGCGACGAGAAGGGACGAGACCCAGTACTTC	CASSEATRRDETQYF
TRBV28	TRBJ2-5	few	-	TGTGCCAGCACCCCGTCCGGTAGCGGATTCGGGACCCAGTACTTC	CASTPSGSGFGTQYF
TRBV7-9	TRBJ2-5	many	TRBD2	TGTGCCAGCAGCTTAGTGCGGCCAGCGGGAAGGAGGGAGACCCAGTACTTC	CASSLVRPAGRRETQYF
TRBV4-3	TRBJ2-7	few	-	TGCGCCAGCAGTTTTCAGGGGACTGAAAAGCAGTACTTC	CASSFQGTEKQYF
TRBV12-3/TRBV12-4	TRBJ1-2	many	-	TGTGCCAGCAGTTTAAACGTCATAGACTATGGCTACACCTTC	CASSLNVIDYGYTF
TRBV12-3/TRBV12-4	TRBJ1-1	-	-	TGTGCCAGCAGGGACCCCACCTGGGGAACTGAAGCTTTCTTT	CASRDPTWGTEAFF
TRBV27	TRBJ1-1	-	-	TGTGCCAGCCACGGAGGGGGCACTGAAGCTTTCTTT	CASHGGGTEAFF
TRBV7-2	TRBJ2-7	many	TRBD2	TGTGCCAGCAGCTTGGACCCTAGCGGGAGAGGCGAGCAGTACTTC	CASSLDPSGRGEQYF
TRBV12-3/TRBV12-4	TRBJ1-1	few	-	TGTGCCAGCAGTCCCGCCATGAGGGGGGAGGAAGCTTTCTTT	CASSPAMRGEEAFF
TRBV7-9	TRBJ2-7	-	-	TGTGCCAGCAGCCGGGGCATCGAGCAGTACTTC	CASSRGIEQYF
TRBV2	TRBJ1-1	-	-	TGTGCCAGCAGCCAGGGCAGGATCGCTGAAGCTTTCTTT	CASSQGRIAEAFF
TRBV15	TRBJ2-3	many	-	TGTGCCACCAGCAGAGAACAGGGCGGGTCAGATACGCAGTATTTT	CATSREQGGSDTQYF
TRBV29-1	TRBJ1-2	many	-	TGCAGCGTTGTTTTGGGGGGACGGGATCTCTATGGCTACACCTTC	CSVVLGGRDLYGYTF